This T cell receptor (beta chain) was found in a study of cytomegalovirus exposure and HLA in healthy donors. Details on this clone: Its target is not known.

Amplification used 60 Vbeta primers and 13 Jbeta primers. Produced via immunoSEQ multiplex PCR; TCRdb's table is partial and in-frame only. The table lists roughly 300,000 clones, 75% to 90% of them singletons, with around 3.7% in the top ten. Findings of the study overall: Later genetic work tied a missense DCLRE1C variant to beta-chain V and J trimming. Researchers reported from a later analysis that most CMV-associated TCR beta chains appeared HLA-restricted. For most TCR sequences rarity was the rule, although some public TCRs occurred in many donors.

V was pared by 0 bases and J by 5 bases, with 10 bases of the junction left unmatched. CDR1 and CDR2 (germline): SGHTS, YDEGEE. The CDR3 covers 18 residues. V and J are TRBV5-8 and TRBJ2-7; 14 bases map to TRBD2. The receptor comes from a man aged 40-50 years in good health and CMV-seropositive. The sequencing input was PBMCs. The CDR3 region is CASSLGATSGRAGNEQYF. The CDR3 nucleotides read TGTGCCAGCAGCTTGGGGGCGACTAGCGGGAGGGCCGGGAACGAGCAGTACTTC.